This T cell receptor beta chain came from a study of T-cell reconstitution after alpha-beta-depleted transplantation in children. Preparation of the TCRbeta library used unique molecular identifiers. TCRdb independently ran MiXCR on the PCR reads; one entry per CDR3 protein. The sample has under 100,000 distinct CDR3 sequences, 15% to 17% seen once. This CDR3 has 15 amino acids. Trimming removed 3 bases from V and 3 bases from J; junction bases left unmatched: 7. Germline CDR1 LGHNA, CDR2 YNFKEQ. The chain carries TRBV4-2 and TRBJ2-5; 7 bases align to TRBD2. Sequences were derived from PBMCs, mostly from graft donor cells, sampled 180 days after TCRalphabeta/CD19-depleted stem cell transplant. The sequence was collected from a male patient aged 2 to 10 who had a stem cell transplant for acute lymphoblastic leukemia, so the T cells may come from the graft donor. The CDR3 region has the DNA TGTGCCAGCAGCCAGAGCGGGGACTTCAAAGAGACCCAGTACTTC. As protein: CASSQSGDFKETQYF.